This T cell receptor beta chain was captured in a study of identifying expanded T cells in peripheral blood. Unmatched junction bases numbered 5, after V lost 0 bases and J lost 5 bases. Germline V CDR1 and CDR2: SGHDT, YYEEEE. This CDR3 contains 16 residues. Produced via immunoSEQ multiplex PCR; TCRdb's table is partial and in-frame only. The data show approximately 100,000 clones, 70% to 90% seen once. V usage is TRBV5-6 and J usage is TRBJ2-2, with 9 bases fitting TRBD2. Material for sequencing was blood. The clonotype comes from a person aged 18 to 70 in good health. CDR3 sequence reads: CASSLESSGVTGELFF. CDR3 DNA: TGTGCCAGCAGCTTGGAGTCTAGCGGGGTAACCGGGGAGCTGTTTTTT.